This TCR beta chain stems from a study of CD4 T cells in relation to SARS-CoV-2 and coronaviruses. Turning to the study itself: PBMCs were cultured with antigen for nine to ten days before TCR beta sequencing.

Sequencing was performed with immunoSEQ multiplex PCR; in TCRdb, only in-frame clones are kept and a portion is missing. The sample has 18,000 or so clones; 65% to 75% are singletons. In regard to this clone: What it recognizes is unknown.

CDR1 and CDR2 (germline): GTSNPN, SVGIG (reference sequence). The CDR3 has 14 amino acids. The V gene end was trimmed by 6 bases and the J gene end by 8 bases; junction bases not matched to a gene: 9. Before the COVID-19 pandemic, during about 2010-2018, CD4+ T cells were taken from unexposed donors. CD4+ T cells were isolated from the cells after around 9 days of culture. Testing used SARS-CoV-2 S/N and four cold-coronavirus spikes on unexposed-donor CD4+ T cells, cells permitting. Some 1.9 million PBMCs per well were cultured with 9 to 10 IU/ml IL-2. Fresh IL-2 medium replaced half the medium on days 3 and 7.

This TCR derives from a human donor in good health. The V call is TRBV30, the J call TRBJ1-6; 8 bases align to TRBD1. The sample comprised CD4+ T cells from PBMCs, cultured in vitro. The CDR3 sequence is CACQDRGNYSPLHF. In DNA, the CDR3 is TGTGCCTGCCAAGACAGGGGAAATTATTCACCCCTCCACTTT.